This T cell receptor beta chain was recovered during a study of identical twins. CDR1 SGHAT and CDR2 FQNNGV come from the germline V gene. The CDR3 has 14 residues. V lost 5 bases to trimming and J lost 4 bases, with 11 bases between them. TCRdb reprocessed the 5' RACE reads with MiXCR, giving one entry per CDR3 protein. The sample has around 490,000 distinct CDR3 sequences, 13% to 15% seen once. These records were also assigned to another study, of yellow fever vaccine responses in identical twins.

This chain links TRBV11-2 with TRBJ2-2, with a possible D match to TRBD1 (5 bases). Material: CD4+ T cells sorted from blood. This clonotype originated in a woman aged 18-29 years in good health. The CDR3 loop reads CASSPRVRTGELFF. As DNA, the CDR3 is TGTGCCAGCAGCCCCAGGGTCCGCACCGGGGAGCTGTTTTTT.